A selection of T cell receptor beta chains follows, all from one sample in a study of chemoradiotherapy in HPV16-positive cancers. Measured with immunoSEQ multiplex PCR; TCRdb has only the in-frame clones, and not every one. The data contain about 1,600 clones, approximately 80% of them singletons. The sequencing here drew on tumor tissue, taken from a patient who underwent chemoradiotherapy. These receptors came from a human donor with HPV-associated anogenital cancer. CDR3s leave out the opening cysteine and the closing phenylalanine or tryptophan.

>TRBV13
ASSLDSWGRTQRERNGNEQF
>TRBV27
ASSTLTGEGTQY
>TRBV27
ASSPTVLAGTNEQF
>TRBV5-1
ASRGGAGVTEAF
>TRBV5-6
ASSLSGTGYSYEQY
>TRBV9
ASSTLAGGPTDTQY
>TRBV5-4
ASTQGGRGSYEQY
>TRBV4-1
ASSQGGPYEQY
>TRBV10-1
ASSGPNTGELF
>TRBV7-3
ASSSGPNTGELF
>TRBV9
ASSVAPTNTGELF
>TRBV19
ASRPGQGVSGGYT